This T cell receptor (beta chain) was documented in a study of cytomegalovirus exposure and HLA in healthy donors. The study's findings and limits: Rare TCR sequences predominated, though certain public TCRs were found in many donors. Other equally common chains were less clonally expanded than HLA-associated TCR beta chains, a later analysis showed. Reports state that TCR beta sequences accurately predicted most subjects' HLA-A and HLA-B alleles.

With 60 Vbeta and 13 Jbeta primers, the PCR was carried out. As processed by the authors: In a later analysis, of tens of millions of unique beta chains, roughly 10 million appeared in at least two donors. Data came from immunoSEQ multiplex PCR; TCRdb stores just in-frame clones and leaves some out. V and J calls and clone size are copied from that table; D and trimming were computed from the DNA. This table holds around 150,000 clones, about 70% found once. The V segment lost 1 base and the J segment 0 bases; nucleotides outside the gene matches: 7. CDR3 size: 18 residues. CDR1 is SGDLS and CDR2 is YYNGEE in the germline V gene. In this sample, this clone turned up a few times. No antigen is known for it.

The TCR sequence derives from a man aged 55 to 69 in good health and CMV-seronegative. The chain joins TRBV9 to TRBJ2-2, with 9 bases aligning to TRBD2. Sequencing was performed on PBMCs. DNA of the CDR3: TGTGCCAGCAGCGTATCTCCAGCGGGAGGCTCGAACACCGGGGAGCTGTTTTTT. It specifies CASSVSPAGGSNTGELFF.